Listed below are T cell receptor beta chains from one sample, sequenced in a study of shared clonotypes between healthy human individuals. The assay was immunoSEQ multiplex PCR, and TCRdb's table has in-frame clones only and misses some. The sample includes nearly 2 million clones, about 94% of them seen just once. The sample was naive CD8+ T cells sorted from blood. Source of these receptors: a young man in good health. Both conserved end residues are part of each CDR3. Each record gives: J gene, D gene, V gene, CDR3 DNA, CDR3 protein. A D gene is named only where the DNA matches it firmly.

>TRBJ2-7|.|TRBV28
TGTGCCTCCCGAACGGGGATTAACGACGAGCAGTACTTC
CASRTGINDEQYF
>TRBJ2-7|TRBD2|TRBV18
TGTGCCAGCTCACCGAGCGGGAGTAATAGCGAGCAGTACTTC
CASSPSGSNSEQYF
>TRBJ2-7|TRBD2|TRBV13
TGTGCCAGCAGCTCGGGACTAGCGGGGGAAAAGTACGAGCAGTACTTC
CASSSGLAGEKYEQYF
>TRBJ1-2|.|TRBV6-6
TGTGCCAGCACTTTAACTCGGGGCGACTATGGCTACACCTTC
CASTLTRGDYGYTF
>TRBJ2-7|TRBD2|TRBV2
TGTGCCAGCAGTGATATAGCGGGAGTAGGCTACGAGCAGTACTTC
CASSDIAGVGYEQYF
>TRBJ2-7|.|TRBV10-3
TGTGCCACCTCATTAGCCCTCGACGAGCAGTACTTC
CATSLALDEQYF
>TRBJ1-6|.|TRBV7-7
TGTGCTAGCAGCTTAGCTCGGCCCACTCCAGGTCTAGGTTCACCCCTCCACTTT
CASSLARPTPGLGSPLHF
>TRBJ2-3|.|TRBV19
TGTGCCAGTAGTATTGGTCGGGATTTACTTAGCACAGATACGCAGTATTTT
CASSIGRDLLSTDTQYF
>TRBJ2-7|TRBD1|TRBV4-1
TGCGCCAGCAGCCTTGGACAGGGATCCTACGAGCAGTACTTC
CASSLGQGSYEQYF
>TRBJ1-1|.|TRBV29-1
TGCAGCGTTGAAGCACGGAAGGAAGCTTTCTTT
CSVEARKEAFF
>TRBJ2-7|TRBD2|TRBV4-3
TGCGCCAGCAGCCAGTTCCTAGCGGGAGAGTACGAGCAGTACTTC
CASSQFLAGEYEQYF